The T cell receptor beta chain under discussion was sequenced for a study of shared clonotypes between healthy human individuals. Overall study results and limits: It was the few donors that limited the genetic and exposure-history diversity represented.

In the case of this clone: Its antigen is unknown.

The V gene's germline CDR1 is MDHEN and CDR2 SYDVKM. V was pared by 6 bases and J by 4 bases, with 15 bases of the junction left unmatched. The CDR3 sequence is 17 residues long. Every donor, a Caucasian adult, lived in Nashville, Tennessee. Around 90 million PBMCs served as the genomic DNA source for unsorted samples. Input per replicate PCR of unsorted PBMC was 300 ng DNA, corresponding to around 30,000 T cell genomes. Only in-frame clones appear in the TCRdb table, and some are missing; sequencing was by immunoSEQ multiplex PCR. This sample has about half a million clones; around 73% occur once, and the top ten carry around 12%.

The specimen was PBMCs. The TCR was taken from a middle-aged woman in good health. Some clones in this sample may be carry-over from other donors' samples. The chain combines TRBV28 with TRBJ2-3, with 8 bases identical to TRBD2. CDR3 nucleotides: TGTGCCAGCAGCCTCCCCCACCGGGGGGGCGATTCAGATACGCAGTATTTT. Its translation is CASSLPHRGGDSDTQYF.